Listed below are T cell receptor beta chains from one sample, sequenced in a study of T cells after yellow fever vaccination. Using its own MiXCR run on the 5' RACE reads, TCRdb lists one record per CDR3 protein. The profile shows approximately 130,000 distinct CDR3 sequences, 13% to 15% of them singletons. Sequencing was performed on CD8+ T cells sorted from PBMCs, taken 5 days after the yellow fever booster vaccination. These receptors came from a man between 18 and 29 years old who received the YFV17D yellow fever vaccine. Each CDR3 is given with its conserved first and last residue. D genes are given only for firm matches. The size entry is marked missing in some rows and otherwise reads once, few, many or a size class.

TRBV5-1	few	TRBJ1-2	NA	CASSNSNGYTF	TGCGCCAGCAGCAACTCAAATGGCTACACCTTC
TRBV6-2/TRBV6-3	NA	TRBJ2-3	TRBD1	CASRQGKITDTQYF	TGTGCCAGCAGACAGGGGAAGATCACAGATACGCAGTATTTT
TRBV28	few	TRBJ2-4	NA	CASSPIQRRNIQYF	TGTGCCAGCAGTCCCATTCAACGGAGAAACATTCAGTACTTC
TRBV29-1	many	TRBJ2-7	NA	CSGVFGVYEQYF	TGCAGCGGGGTTTTCGGAGTCTACGAGCAGTACTTC
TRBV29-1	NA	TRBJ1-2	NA	CSVDGAGLGGDGYTF	TGCAGCGTTGATGGGGCTGGTTTGGGCGGAGATGGCTACACCTTC
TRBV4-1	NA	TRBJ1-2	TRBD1	CASSQSFLDRPRGYTF	TGCGCCAGCAGCCAGAGTTTTTTGGACAGGCCCCGCGGCTACACCTTC
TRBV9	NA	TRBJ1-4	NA	CASSVGPSANEKLFF	TGTGCCAGCAGCGTAGGCCCCTCGGCTAATGAAAAACTGTTTTTT
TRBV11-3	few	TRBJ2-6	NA	CAAPFGQGKESGANVLTF	TGTGCCGCCCCTTTCGGGCAGGGAAAAGAATCTGGGGCCAACGTCCTGACTTTC
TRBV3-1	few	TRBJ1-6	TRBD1	CASSQGPGTGQSPLHF	TGTGCCAGCAGCCAAGGGCCCGGGACAGGGCAATCACCCCTCCACTTT
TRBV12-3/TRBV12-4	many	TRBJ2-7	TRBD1	CASSLDRDHYEQYF	TGTGCCAGCAGTTTGGACAGGGACCACTACGAGCAGTACTTC
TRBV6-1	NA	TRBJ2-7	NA	CASRLLGYEQYF	TGTGCCAGCAGGCTCCTAGGCTACGAGCAGTACTTC
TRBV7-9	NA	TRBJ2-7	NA	CASSPSRTNSYEQYF	TGTGCCAGCAGCCCCTCCCGGACGAACTCCTACGAGCAGTACTTC
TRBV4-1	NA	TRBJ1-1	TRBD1	CASSQGDSFEAFF	TGCGCCAGCAGCCAAGGGGACAGCTTTGAAGCTTTCTTT
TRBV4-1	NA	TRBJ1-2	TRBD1	CATMPSDRVNYGYTF	TGCGCCACCATGCCTTCGGACAGGGTGAACTATGGCTACACCTTC
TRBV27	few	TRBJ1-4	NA	CASSPSGLEATNEKLFF	TGTGCCAGCAGTCCCTCTGGGTTGGAAGCAACTAATGAAAAACTGTTTTTT
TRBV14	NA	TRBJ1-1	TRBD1	CASSRQGRTEAFF	TGTGCCAGCAGCCGACAGGGGCGTACTGAAGCTTTCTTT
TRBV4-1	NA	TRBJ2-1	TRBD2	CASSHAGLAGSYNEQFF	TGCGCCAGCAGCCACGCTGGACTAGCGGGGTCCTACAATGAGCAGTTCTTC
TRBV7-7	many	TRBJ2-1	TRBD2	CASSPCGTSSYFFNEQFF	TGTGCCAGCAGTCCTTGTGGGACTAGCTCGTACTTCTTCAATGAGCAGTTCTTC
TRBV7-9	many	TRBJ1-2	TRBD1	CASRPGTGSGYTF	TGTGCCAGCAGGCCCGGGACAGGCAGCGGCTACACCTTC
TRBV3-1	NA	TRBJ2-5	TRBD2	CASSPPTSGGDGETQYF	TGTGCCAGCAGCCCCCCGACTAGCGGGGGGGATGGGGAGACCCAGTACTTC
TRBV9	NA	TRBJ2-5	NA	CASSTSEGRNWETQYF	TGTGCCAGCAGCACGAGCGAGGGCCGGAACTGGGAGACCCAGTACTTC
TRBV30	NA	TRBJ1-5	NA	CAWSVMGDQPQHF	TGTGCCTGGAGTGTTATGGGGGATCAGCCCCAGCATTTT
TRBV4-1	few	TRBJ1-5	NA	CASSQGWEVRQPQHF	TGCGCCAGCAGCCAAGGGTGGGAAGTGAGGCAGCCCCAGCATTTT
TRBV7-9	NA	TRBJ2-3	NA	CASSPGPGDTQYF	TGTGCCAGCAGCCCGGGCCCGGGAGATACGCAGTATTTT
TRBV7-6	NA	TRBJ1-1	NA	CASSLAAGDTEAFF	TGTGCCAGCAGCTTAGCGGCGGGAGACACTGAAGCTTTCTTT
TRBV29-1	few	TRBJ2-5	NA	CSVDPGEGAQETQYF	TGCAGCGTTGATCCGGGAGAGGGGGCGCAGGAGACCCAGTACTTC
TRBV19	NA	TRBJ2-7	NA	CASSSLRDTSEQYF	TGTGCCAGTAGTTCCCTCCGGGACACCAGCGAGCAGTACTTC
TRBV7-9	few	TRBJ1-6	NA	CASSLETGGINSPLHF	TGTGCCAGCAGCTTGGAAACAGGCGGGATTAATTCACCCCTCCACTTT
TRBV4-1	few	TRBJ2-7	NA	CASSPGAYYEQYF	TGCGCCAGCTCGCCGGGCGCTTACTACGAGCAGTACTTC
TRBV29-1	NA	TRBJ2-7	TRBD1	CSVRQGNEQYF	TGCAGCGTTCGACAGGGCAACGAGCAGTACTTC
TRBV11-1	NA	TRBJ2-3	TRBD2	CASSLGTSGSDTQYF	TGTGCCAGCAGCTTGGGGACTAGCGGTTCAGATACGCAGTATTTT
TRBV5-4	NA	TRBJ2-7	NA	CASSLAPETLNSYEQYF	TGTGCCAGCAGCTTGGCCCCGGAGACACTAAACTCCTACGAGCAGTACTTC
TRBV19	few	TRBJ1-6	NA	CASTQLNYNSPLHF	TGTGCCAGCACCCAGTTGAACTATAATTCACCCCTCCACTTT
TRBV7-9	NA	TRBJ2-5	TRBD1	CASSLDPHRTGDVQETQYF	TGTGCCAGCAGTTTAGATCCCCACCGGACAGGGGATGTCCAAGAGACCCAGTACTTC
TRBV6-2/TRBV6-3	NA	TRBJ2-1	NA	CASSYSLRGESSYNEQFF	TGTGCCAGCAGTTACTCGCTCCGCGGCGAAAGCTCCTACAATGAGCAGTTCTTC
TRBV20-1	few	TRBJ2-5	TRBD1	CSAREGQGFLETQYF	TGCAGTGCTAGAGAGGGACAGGGGTTTTTGGAGACCCAGTACTTC
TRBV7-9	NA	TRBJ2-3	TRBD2	CASSSVDRRGGLNTQYF	TGTGCCAGCAGCTCGGTGGATAGGCGGGGGGGCCTGAATACGCAGTATTTT
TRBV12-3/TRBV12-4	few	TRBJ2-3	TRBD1	CASRMTGGTDTQYF	TGTGCCAGCAGGATGACAGGGGGCACAGATACGCAGTATTTT
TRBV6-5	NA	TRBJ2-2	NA	CASSYRGDGELFF	TGTGCCAGCAGTTACAGGGGTGACGGGGAGCTGTTTTTT
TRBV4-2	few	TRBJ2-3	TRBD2	CASSQGEGIDTQYF	TGTGCCAGCAGCCAAGGGGAGGGAATAGATACGCAGTATTTT
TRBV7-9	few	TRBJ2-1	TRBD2	CASSPRSGARRNEQFF	TGTGCCAGCAGCCCCCGGAGCGGGGCCCGTAGGAATGAGCAGTTCTTC
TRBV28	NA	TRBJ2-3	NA	CASSLGDEVVADTQYF	TGTGCCAGCAGTTTGGGGGACGAAGTAGTCGCAGATACGCAGTATTTT
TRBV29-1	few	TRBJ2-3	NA	CSVKEGTGRLTDTQYF	TGCAGCGTCAAAGAGGGTACAGGGCGATTAACAGATACGCAGTATTTT
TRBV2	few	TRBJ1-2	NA	CAPGSGGRIANYGYTF	TGTGCCCCCGGGAGTGGAGGTCGGATAGCTAACTATGGCTACACCTTC
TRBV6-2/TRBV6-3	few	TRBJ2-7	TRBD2	CASSYSSGGLREQYF	TGTGCCAGCAGTTACTCTAGCGGGGGACTCCGGGAGCAGTACTTC
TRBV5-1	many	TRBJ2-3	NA	CASSFGGESTDTQYF	TGCGCCAGCAGCTTTGGGGGCGAAAGCACAGATACGCAGTATTTT
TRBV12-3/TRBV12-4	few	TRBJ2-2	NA	CASSLAAGLATGELFF	TGTGCCAGCAGTTTGGCCGCCGGGCTAGCCACCGGGGAGCTGTTTTTT